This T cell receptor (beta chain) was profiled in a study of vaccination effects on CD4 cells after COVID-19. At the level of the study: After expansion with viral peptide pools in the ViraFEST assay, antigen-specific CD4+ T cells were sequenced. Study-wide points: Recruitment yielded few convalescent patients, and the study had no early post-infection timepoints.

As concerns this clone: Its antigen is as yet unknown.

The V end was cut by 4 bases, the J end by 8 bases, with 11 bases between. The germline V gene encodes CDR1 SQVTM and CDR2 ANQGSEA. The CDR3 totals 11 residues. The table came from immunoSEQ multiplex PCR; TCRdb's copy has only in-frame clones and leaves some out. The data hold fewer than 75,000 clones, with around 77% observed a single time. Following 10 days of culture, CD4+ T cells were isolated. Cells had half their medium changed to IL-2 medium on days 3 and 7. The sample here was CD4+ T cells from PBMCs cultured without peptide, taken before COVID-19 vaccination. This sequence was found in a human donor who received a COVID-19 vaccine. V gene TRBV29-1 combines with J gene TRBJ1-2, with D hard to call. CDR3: CSVVLGNGYTF. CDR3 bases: TGCAGCGTTGTCCTAGGGAACGGCTACACCTTC.